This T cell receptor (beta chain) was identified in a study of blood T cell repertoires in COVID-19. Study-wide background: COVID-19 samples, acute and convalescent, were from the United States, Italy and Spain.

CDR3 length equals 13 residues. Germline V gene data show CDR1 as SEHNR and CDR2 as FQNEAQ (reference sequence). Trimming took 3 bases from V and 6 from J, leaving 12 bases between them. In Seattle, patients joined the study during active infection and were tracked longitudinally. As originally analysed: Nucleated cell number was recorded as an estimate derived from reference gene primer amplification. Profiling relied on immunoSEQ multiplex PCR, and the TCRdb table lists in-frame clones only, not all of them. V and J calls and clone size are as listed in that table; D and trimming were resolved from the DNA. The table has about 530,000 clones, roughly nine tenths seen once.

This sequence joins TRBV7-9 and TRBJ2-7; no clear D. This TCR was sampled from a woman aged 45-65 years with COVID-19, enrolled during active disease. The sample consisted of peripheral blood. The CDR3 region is CASSFGTVGEQYF. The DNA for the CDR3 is TGTGCCAGCAGCTTCGGTACAGTTGGCGAGCAGTACTTC.